The sequence of this T cell receptor (beta chain) was determined in a study of T cell responses to AZD1222 COVID-19 vaccine. Sequencing used immunoSEQ multiplex PCR; TCRdb keeps in-frame clones, though not all of them. Of roughly 170,000 clones listed, around 88% are singletons. This clonotype originated in an adult in good health. The source material was peripheral blood, sampled on day 0 of AZD1222 vaccination.

CDR3 sequence reads: CASSSDWEGETQYF. The CDR3 nucleotides are TGTGCCAGCAGCTCGGACTGGGAAGGAGAGACCCAGTACTTC. This chain connects TRBV7-9 to TRBJ2-5; possible D gene TRBD2, 5 bases. The CDR3 length is 14 residues. Germline-derived CDR1 and CDR2 are SEHNR and FQNEAQ (reference sequence). V was shortened by 4 bases and J by 4 bases, with 13 bases between the two germline ends.